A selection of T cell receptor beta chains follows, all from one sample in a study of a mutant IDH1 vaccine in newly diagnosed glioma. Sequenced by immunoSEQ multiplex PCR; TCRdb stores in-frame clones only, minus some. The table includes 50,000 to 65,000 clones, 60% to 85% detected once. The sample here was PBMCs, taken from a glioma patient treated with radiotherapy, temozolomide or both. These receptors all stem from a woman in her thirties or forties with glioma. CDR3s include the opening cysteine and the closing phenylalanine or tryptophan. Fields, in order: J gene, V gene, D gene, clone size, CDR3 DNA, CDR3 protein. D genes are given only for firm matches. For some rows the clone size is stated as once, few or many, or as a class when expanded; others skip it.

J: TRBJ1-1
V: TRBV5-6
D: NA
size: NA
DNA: TGTGCCAGCAGCTTTACACCGAACACTGAAGCTTTCTTT
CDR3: CASSFTPNTEAFF

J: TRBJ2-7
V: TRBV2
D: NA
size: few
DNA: TGTGCCAGCAGGGCGGTTGGCTACGAGCAGTACTTC
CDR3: CASRAVGYEQYF

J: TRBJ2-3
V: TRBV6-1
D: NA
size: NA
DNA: TGTGCCAGCAGTGAAGCAAGGTCAAGGCGCCGGGCAGATACGCAGTATTTT
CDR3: CASSEARSRRRADTQYF

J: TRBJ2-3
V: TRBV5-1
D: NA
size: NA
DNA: TGCGCCAGCAGCTATGGAATGGGTTATACAGATACGCAGTATTTT
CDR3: CASSYGMGYTDTQYF

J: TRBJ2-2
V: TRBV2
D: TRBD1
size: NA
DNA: TGTGCCAGCAGTCCTGGGCAGGGGGAATTCACCGGGGAGCTGTTTTTT
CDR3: CASSPGQGEFTGELFF

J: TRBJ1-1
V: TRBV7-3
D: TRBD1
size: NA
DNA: TGTGCCAGCAGCCCCAGGGGGGAACGCACTGAAGCTTTCTTT
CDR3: CASSPRGERTEAFF

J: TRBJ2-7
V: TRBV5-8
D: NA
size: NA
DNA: TGTGCCAGCAGCTTTCTCGTCTGGGAGCAGTACTTC
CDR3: CASSFLVWEQYF

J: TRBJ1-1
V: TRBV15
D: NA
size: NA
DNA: TGTGCCACCAGCAGGGGGGTTGCGAACACTGAAGCTTTCTTT
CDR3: CATSRGVANTEAFF

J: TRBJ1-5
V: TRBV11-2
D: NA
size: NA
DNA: TGTGCCAGCAGCTTAGATCGGGATGTCGGCAATCAGCCCCAGCATTTT
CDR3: CASSLDRDVGNQPQHF

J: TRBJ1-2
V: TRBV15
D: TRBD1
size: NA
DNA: TGTGCCACCAGCAGAGATCGGGGACAGCTTAACTATGGCTACACCTTC
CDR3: CATSRDRGQLNYGYTF

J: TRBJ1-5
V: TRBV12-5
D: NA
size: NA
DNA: TGTGCTAGTGGTCCCCCGGAGGAAGTAGCGAATCAGCCCCAGCATTTT
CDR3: CASGPPEEVANQPQHF

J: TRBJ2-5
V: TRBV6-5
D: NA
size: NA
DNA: TGTGCCAGCAGTTCCCAACTTCCGTCTCAAGAGACCCAGTACTTC
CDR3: CASSSQLPSQETQYF

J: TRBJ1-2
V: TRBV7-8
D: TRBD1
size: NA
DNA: TGTGCCAGCAGCCTTAATCCCAAACAGGGACAGAACTATGGCTACACCTTC
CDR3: CASSLNPKQGQNYGYTF

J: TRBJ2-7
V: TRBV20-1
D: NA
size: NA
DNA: TGCAGTGCTAGAGAGCGCGAGCAGTACTTC
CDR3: CSAREREQYF

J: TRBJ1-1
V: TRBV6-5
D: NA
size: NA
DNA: TGTGCCAGCAGTTACTCGACTATCGGTGAAGCTTTCTTT
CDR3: CASSYSTIGEAFF

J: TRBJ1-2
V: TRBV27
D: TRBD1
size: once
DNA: TGTGCCAGCAGTTTCGGTCGGTACAGGGGACCTAACTATGGCTACACCTTC
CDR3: CASSFGRYRGPNYGYTF

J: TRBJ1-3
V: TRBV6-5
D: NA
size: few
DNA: TGTGCCAGCAGTTATAGTGAGGGCTCTGGAAACACCATATATTTT
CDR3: CASSYSEGSGNTIYF

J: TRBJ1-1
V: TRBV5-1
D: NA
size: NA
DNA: TGCGCCAGCAGCCCGGGACAAAAGGGGAACACTGAAGCTTTCTTT
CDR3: CASSPGQKGNTEAFF

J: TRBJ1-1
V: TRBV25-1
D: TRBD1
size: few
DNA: TGTGCCAGCGCGGGACAGGCAAACACTGAAGCTTTCTTT
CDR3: CASAGQANTEAFF

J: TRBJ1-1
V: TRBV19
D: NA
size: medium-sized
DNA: TGTGCCAGTAGTGTACAGGGAAACACTGAAGCTTTCTTT
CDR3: CASSVQGNTEAFF

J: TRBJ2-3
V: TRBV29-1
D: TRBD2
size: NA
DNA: TGCAGCGTTGACGAGGGAGGGACAGATACGCAGTATTTT
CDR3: CSVDEGGTDTQYF

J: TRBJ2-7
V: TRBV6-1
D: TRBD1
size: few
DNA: TGTGCCAGCACAACAGGGGGGTCCTACGAGCAGTACTTC
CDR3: CASTTGGSYEQYF

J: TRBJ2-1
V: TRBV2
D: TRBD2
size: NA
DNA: TGTGCCAGCACTAGCGGGGGGGCCGGTGAGCAGTTCTTC
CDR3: CASTSGGAGEQFF

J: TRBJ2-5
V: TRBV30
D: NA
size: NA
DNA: TGTGCCTGGCAACCGGGGACAAACCAAGAGACCCAGTACTTC
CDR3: CAWQPGTNQETQYF

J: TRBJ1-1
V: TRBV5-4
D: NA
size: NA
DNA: TGTGCCAGCAGCCGCGGAAGTACCACTGAAGCTTTCTTT
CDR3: CASSRGSTTEAFF

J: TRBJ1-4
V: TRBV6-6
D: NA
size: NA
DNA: TGTGCCAGCAGTTACTCAAGCATGGCTGAAAAACTGTTTTTT
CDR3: CASSYSSMAEKLFF

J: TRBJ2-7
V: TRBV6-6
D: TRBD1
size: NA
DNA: TGTGCCAGCAGGGCGGGACAGGGGCTTTACGAGCAGTACTTC
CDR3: CASRAGQGLYEQYF

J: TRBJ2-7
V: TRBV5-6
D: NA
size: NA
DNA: TGTGCCAGCAGCTTGGGGACCTACAGGGAGGGCCCCTACGAGCAGTACTTC
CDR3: CASSLGTYREGPYEQYF

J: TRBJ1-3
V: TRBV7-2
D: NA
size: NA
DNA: TGTGCCAGCAGCCCGACAGCCTACTCCTCTGGAAACACCATATATTTT
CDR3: CASSPTAYSSGNTIYF

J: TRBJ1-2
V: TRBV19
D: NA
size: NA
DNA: TGTGCCAGTAGTATCGGAGGGGAGGTCTATGGCTACACCTTC
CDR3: CASSIGGEVYGYTF

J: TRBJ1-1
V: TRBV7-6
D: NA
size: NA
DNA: TGTGCCAGCAGCTCTGGGGGGAGCGCTGAAGCTTTCTTT
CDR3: CASSSGGSAEAFF

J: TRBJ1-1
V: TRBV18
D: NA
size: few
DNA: TGTGCCAGCTCAGAAAGAGGGGCGCCTGTGAACACTGAAGCTTTCTTT
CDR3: CASSERGAPVNTEAFF

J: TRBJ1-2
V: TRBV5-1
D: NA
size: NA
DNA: TGCGCCAGCAGCTTCGGAGCAAACGATGGCTACACCTTC
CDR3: CASSFGANDGYTF

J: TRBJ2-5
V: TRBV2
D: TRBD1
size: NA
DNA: TGTGCCAGCAGTCCGTCGACAGGGATGCAGACCCAGTACTTC
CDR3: CASSPSTGMQTQYF

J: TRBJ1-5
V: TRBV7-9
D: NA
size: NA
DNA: TGTGCCAGCAGCCGGGGCGGGTTCTATAGCAATCAGCCCCAGCATTTT
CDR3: CASSRGGFYSNQPQHF

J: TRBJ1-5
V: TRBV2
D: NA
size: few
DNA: TGTGCCAGCCACCTACGATTAAATCAGCCCCAGCATTTT
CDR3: CASHLRLNQPQHF

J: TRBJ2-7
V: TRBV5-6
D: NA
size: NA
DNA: TGTGCCAGCAGCCCGGGCCGTAGCTCCTACGAGCAGTACTTC
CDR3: CASSPGRSSYEQYF

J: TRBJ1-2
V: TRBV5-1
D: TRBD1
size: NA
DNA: TGCGCCACCTCTGAACAGGGGGCTTTAGGCTACACCTTC
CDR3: CATSEQGALGYTF

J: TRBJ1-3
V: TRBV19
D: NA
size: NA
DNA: TGTGCCAGTAGTATCGCGGGGTTCCAGTCCTCTGGAAACACCATATATTTT
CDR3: CASSIAGFQSSGNTIYF

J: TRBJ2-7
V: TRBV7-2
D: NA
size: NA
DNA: TGTGCCAGCAGCCCCGGACAGCATCGGGAGCAGTACTTC
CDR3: CASSPGQHREQYF

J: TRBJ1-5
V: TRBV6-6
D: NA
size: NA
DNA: TGTGCCAGCAGGTCACGGGACGGACCTAGGGGCCAGCCCCAGCATTTT
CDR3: CASRSRDGPRGQPQHF

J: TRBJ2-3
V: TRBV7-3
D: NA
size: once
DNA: TGTGCCAGCAGCTTAAGGGGTGCAGATACGCAGTATTTT
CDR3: CASSLRGADTQYF

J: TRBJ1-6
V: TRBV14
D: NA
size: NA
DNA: TGTGCCAGCAGCCAACCGGGACTCAGCTCCTATAATTCACCCCTCCACTTT
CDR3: CASSQPGLSSYNSPLHF

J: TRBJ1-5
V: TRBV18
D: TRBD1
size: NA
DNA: TGTGCCAGCTCACCAGGGGGACAGGGGATTCAGCCCCAGCATTTT
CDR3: CASSPGGQGIQPQHF

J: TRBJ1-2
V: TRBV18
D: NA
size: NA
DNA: TGTGCCAGCTCACCCTACGACAGAGTCTCTTTCGATGGCTACACCTTC
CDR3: CASSPYDRVSFDGYTF

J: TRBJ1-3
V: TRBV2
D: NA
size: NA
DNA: TGTGCCAGCAAATCGGACGGGACCTCTGGAAACACCATATATTTT
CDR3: CASKSDGTSGNTIYF

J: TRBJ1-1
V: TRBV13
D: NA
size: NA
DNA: TGTGCCAGCAGCACTGGGACGGCCGCCCGGGCGGGCACTGAAGCTTTCTTT
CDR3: CASSTGTAARAGTEAFF

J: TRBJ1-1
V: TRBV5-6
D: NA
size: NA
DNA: TGTGCCAGCAGCTTCGTATCGGGTCGAGTAAACACTGAAGCTTTCTTT
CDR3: CASSFVSGRVNTEAFF

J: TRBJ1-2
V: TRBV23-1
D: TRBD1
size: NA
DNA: TGCGCCGGTGTACTCCCGGGACAGGGGAACTATGGCTACACCTTC
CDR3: CAGVLPGQGNYGYTF

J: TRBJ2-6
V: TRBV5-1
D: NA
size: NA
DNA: TGCGCCAGCAGACTAGACAGTTCTGGGGCCAACGTCCTGACTTTC
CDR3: CASRLDSSGANVLTF

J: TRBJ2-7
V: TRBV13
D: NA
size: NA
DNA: TGTGCCAGCAGCTTATCGGGCGGGACCTACGAGCAGTACTTC
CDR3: CASSLSGGTYEQYF

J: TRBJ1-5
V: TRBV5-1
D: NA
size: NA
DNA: TGCGCCAGCAGCTTGGGAGGGGGCAATCAGCCCCAGCATTTT
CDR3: CASSLGGGNQPQHF

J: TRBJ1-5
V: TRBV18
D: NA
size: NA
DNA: TGTGCCAGCTCACTAGGGACATCTAGCAATCAGCCCCAGCATTTT
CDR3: CASSLGTSSNQPQHF

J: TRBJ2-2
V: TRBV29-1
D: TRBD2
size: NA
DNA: TGCAGCGTCGCCCGGGGGGGAATGGACGGGGAGCTGTTTTTT
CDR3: CSVARGGMDGELFF

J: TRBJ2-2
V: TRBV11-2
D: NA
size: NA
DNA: TGTGCCAGCAGCGCAGCAGGGAAGCTGACCGGGGAGCTGTTTTTT
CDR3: CASSAAGKLTGELFF

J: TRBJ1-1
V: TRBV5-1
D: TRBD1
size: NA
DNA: TGCGCCAGCAGCACGGGACAGGGATTGAACACTGAAGCTTTCTTT
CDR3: CASSTGQGLNTEAFF